This TCR beta chain was documented in a study of cytomegalovirus exposure and HLA in healthy donors (dated by TCRdb to the late 2010s). The study in broad terms: An earlier analysis of more than 550 of the donors reported roughly 300 Gb of sequence data and 117 million unique TCR beta sequences obtained from about 170 million T cells. An early release covering roughly 600 HLA-typed donors comprised approximately 300 gigabases of sequencing data and around 80 million unique TCR sequences. Of the 350 to 450 genotyped donors, 80% to 90% were placed in the genetic ancestry cluster associated with self-reported Caucasian donors. The aim of the study was to test whether cataloging public T cell receptors could identify signatures of past pathogen exposure. The study used immunosequencing to profile the T cell repertoires of more than 650 subjects and linked those repertoires to cytomegalovirus serostatus. In addition to the first cohort of approximately 670 subjects, a separate validation cohort of under 150 different subjects was used. To predict cytomegalovirus infection status, the study brought together high-throughput TCR immunosequencing, statistical association of individual TCRs with disease status, and machine learning. A later analysis re-analyzed previously published TCR beta repertoires from about 600 donors and added high-resolution HLA genotyping to study TCR occurrence patterns. Rather than using new phenotypic data, the later analysis identified candidate immune exposures from TCR beta sequences and from how often those sequences occurred across donors. In an earlier analysis of several hundred of the donors, high-throughput TCR beta sequencing was used to judge whether each TCR beta V gene segment behaved as functional or pseudogenic. Donor age, sex, ethnicity and CMV serostatus were compiled alongside the repertoire data. Genome-wide SNP genotypes for about 65% of the 666 donors were used in a later genetic analysis, which treated that subset as a discovery cohort. All discovery cohort repertoires had been generated on a single sequencing platform. HLA typing included class I and class II loci at four-digit resolution. Typing coverage differed by locus: A, B, C, DRB1 and DQB1 were typed in roughly 620-640 donors, DQA1 in roughly 510, DPA1 in approximately 600, and DPB1 in approximately 450. Four to six DR-DQ haplotypes were handled as single units for association and clustering, since linkage in the cohort was strong. Among 300 to 500 genotyped donors of the cohort, an average of around 240,000 unique TCR beta nucleotide sequences was sequenced per donor, of which 15% to 20% were non-productive.

Inclusive of the bounding cysteine and phenylalanine, the CDR3 is 14 residues long. The DNA shown is the 42-base CDR3, in frame from base 1. CDR1 and CDR2 are read off the germline V gene (reference sequence) as LNHDA and SQIVND. Trimming leaves V shorter by 5 bases and J shorter by 7 bases, with the junction holding 6 bases beyond the gene matches. Overall study results and their limits: Several of the top co-occurrence clusters appeared to be linked to parvovirus B19, influenza, CMV and Epstein-Barr virus, according to a later analysis. A group of highly shared sequence variants was considered likely to be a technical artifact of the sequencing pipeline. The earlier analysis of a few hundred of the donors excluded some 15 rarely observed V segments, including chromosome 9 orphons, because counts were too low. An earlier analysis of some 590 of the donors showed that most TCR beta V segments appeared in productive rearrangements either about 87% or about 30% of the time, which broadly matched IMGT annotations. Assigning TCR associations to individual alleles was difficult when HLA alleles, especially DR and DQ, strongly co-occurred. According to a later genetic analysis, donors in an Asian-associated ancestry cluster had fewer N-insertions in productive TCRs than the approximately 700-donor mean. In vitro tests confirmed that a few of the cytomegalovirus-associated TCR beta chains recognize cytomegalovirus antigens. A further reported finding was that TCR beta sequences accurately predicted the HLA-A and HLA-B alleles for most subjects in the first cohort. Some IMGT-functional V segments, including TRBV6-2 and TRBV6-3, could not be told apart with the 87-base-pair reads, so those segments were excluded. A later analysis found that HLA-associated TCR beta chains were more clonally expanded and had lower generation probabilities than equally common non-associated chains. In this cohort, only TCR beta chains were sequenced, and detectable features were limited by the absence of alpha or paired-chain data. According to a later analysis, TCR association rates differed among HLA loci, with DRB1 alleles showing the most associated TCRs and HLA-C alleles showing the fewest. The classifier was reported to diagnose cytomegalovirus status with high specificity and sensitivity in both the original and validation cohorts. An association between a missense DCLRE1C variant and V-gene and J-gene trimming of TCR beta chains was found in a later genetic analysis and replicated in an independent cohort. According to the authors, the approach could potentially be generalized to other disease states and immunological phenotypes. Most TCR sequences were observed very rarely across donors, whereas some public TCRs were present in many individuals. Immune exposure information for the cohort was limited to CMV serostatus. A total of 150 to 200 TCR beta chains were listed by the study as associated with cytomegalovirus. At a false discovery rate of 0.05, a later analysis linked fewer than 20,000 TCR beta sequences to specific HLA alleles. The presence/absence analyses assumed that sequencing depth was roughly uniform across donors, and that assumption may not be true. A later analysis found that most CMV-associated TCR beta chains appeared HLA-restricted, with HLA associations seemingly driven largely by CMV exposure. Correlated functional status among segregating V segments might reflect linkage disequilibrium, but an unknown experimental factor could not be ruled out. Because HLA typing was missing for some donors at each locus, association tests included only the typed subset.

The library was made by the immunoSEQ multiplex PCR assay. For the multiplex PCR, a mixture combining 60 forward primers for TCR Vbeta segments and 13 reverse primers for TCR Jbeta segments was used. Amplification of the CDR3 region of rearranged TCR beta genes was performed with a multiplex PCR assay on genomic DNA. The amplified TCR beta libraries were sequenced on the Illumina HiSeq System as 87-base-pair reads. The original methods were these. A later analysis counted 75 million to 100 million unique TCR beta chains across the 600 to 850 repertoires, and roughly 9.9 million of these chains were shared by at least two donors. To remove PCR and sequencing errors, raw reads were error-corrected and collapsed into unique sequences using a nearest-neighbor algorithm that merged closely related sequences. To assign V, D and J gene segments, CDR3 sequences were aligned to IMGT reference sequences. For a sequence to be retained, a match of at least six nucleotides was required to both a V gene segment and a J gene segment. A rearrangement counted as productive if the CDR3 had no stop codons and remained in frame with V and J, and every other rearrangement counted as non-productive. Following IMGT convention, CDR3 was defined as the stretch from the second conserved V-encoded cysteine up to the conserved J-encoded phenylalanine. The earlier analysis of fewer than 750 of the donors excluded sequences that lacked an unambiguous match to a single V gene segment. An earlier analysis of fewer than 750 of the donors called V segments functional above 56.7% productive rearrangements and segregating when the between-donor standard deviation exceeded 5%. A statistical classification framework was built to diagnose cytomegalovirus status from the catalog of TCR beta chain sequences. V and J gene assignment, in a later analysis, came from comparing TCR nucleotide sequences with IMGT/GENE-DB human TR gene sequences. A later analysis assigned CDR3 sequences and most-parsimonious VDJ recombination scenarios with the TCRdist pipeline. In a later analysis, each TCR beta chain was defined by its CDR3 amino acid sequence together with its V-gene family, and reads lacking a unique V-gene family were excluded. As a way to deal with suspected cross-contamination and a sequencing artifact, a later analysis dropped approximately 570 nucleotide sequences that were highly shared and had low generation probability. In a later analysis, a clonal expansion index was calculated for each public chain from normalized within-repertoire ranks of inferred template counts. Generation probabilities in a later analysis came from a VDJ recombination model fitted to out-of-frame rearrangements, and those results were checked against IGoR. In a later analysis, hypergeometric tests were used to score TCR-TCR, TCR-HLA and TCR-CMV co-occurrence, with a repertoire-size bias correction applied to TCR pairs. False discovery rates were estimated in a later analysis by permuting HLA or CMV assignments 20 times. A later analysis grouped co-occurring TCRs with DBSCAN, adding TCRdist sequence similarity when clustering within HLA-allele-positive subsets. Co-occurrence clustering excluded repertoires with fewer than 30,000 or more than 120,000 public chains, plus five with anomalous nucleotide sharing. Held by TCRdb, this immuneACCESS table contains in-frame sequences only and omits some clones. Under half of the omission traces to an unresolved V gene where checked; the cause of the rest is unknown. V, J and clone size derive from that table, while D and trimming were established from the DNA sequence. The sample table lists 90,000 to 110,000 clones, more than 65% of them with a count of one. 2.5% to 3.5% of the sample is taken by the ten largest.

The cohort comprised under 700 healthy bone marrow donors. At the time of sampling, all cohort members were nominally healthy, though unrecorded immune exposures were likely present. The donor tested CMV seronegative and was one of the 352 seronegative cohort members. Every donor gave a peripheral blood sample, and the peripheral blood mononuclear cells from that sample were used for TCR beta sequencing. Genomic DNA was extracted from the blood cell samples with the Qiagen DNeasy Blood Extraction Kit. This clone was detected only a few times. It has no known antigen specificity. No base quality values were provided; no much bigger clone lies one nucleotide off.

Recombination connected TRBV19 to TRBJ2-3, with 10 middle bases fitting TRBD1. The sequenced sample consisted of PBMCs. This sequence was found in a man younger than 40 in good health and CMV-seronegative. For the CDR3, the sequence is CASSSDRGVNTQYF. The DNA sequence reads TGTGCCAGTAGTTCGGACAGGGGGGTTAATACGCAGTATTTT.